This TCR beta chain was found in a study of blood T cell repertoires in COVID-19. Here immunoSEQ multiplex PCR was the method, and the copy in TCRdb shows in-frame clones only, minus some. The data contain around 300,000 clones, roughly 80% of them seen just once; the ten biggest clones take up around 4.5%. This clonotype was obtained from a woman aged 45-60 years with active or convalescent COVID-19. Sequenced sample: peripheral blood.

The CDR3 protein is CATSDRREYGYTF. The CDR3, as DNA: TGTGCCACTTCGGACAGGAGAGAGTATGGCTACACCTTC. The J gene is TRBJ1-2, the V gene TRBV12-3 or TRBV12-4, with 7 bases fitting TRBD1. V gave up 10 bases and J gave up 5 bases; unmatched junction bases: 10. The CDR3 length is 13 residues.